This T cell receptor (beta chain) was sequenced in a study of blood T cell repertoires in COVID-19. About the research overall: Samples of COVID-19 (acute and convalescent) were obtained from the United States, Italy and Spain. Nucleic acid was either cDNA or gDNA, and it came from T cells, B-cell-depleted T cells, or PBMCs.

The CDR3 has 15 amino acids. V trimming: 7 bases; J trimming: 1 base; junction bases outside the gene matches: 6. CDR1 is MNHEY, CDR2 SVGAGI, per germline. In the study's own analysis: Estimation of nucleated cell counts relied on the amplification of reference gene primers. Generated by immunoSEQ multiplex PCR, the TCRdb table keeps only in-frame clones and is missing some. V and J calls and clone size follow that table, whereas D and trimming were derived from the DNA. Among about 130,000 clones listed, approximately 85% were seen once. The TCR was taken from a human donor in a cohort sampled during active COVID-19. Sequenced sample: peripheral blood. The V and J genes are TRBV6-5 and TRBJ1-5; 8 bases align to TRBD1. This CDR3 reads CASTGQGMSNQPQHF. The CDR3 nucleotides read TGTGCCAGCACCGGACAGGGTATGAGCAATCAGCCCCAGCATTTT.